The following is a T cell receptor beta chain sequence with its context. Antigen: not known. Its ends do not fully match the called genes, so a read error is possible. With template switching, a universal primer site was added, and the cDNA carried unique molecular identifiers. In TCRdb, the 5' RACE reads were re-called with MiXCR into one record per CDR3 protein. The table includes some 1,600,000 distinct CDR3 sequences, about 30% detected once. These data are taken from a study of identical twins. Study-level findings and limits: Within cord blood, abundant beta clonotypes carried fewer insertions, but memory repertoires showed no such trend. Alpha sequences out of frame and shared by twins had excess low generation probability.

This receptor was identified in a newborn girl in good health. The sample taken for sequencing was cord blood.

The CDR3 here is CASSLTPGAVKYERYF. Here the CDR3 DNA reads TGCGCCAGCAGCTTGACACCTGGGGCTGTAAAGTACGAGCGGTACTTC. The V gene is TRBV5-1, the J gene TRBJ2-7, with D possibly TRBD1 on 5 matching bases. There are 16 residues in the CDR3. CDR1 SGHRS and CDR2 YFSETQ come from the germline V gene.